These 16 T cell receptor beta chains share one sample of origin, sequenced in a study of metastatic and nonmetastatic thyroid tumors (dated by TCRdb to 2020 to 2022). Library method: PCR. The instrument given in TCRdb is Illumina HiSeq 4000. TCRdb's own reprocessing of the public reads used fastp at Q25 and MiXCR and kept productive beta chains. The sample records 40,000 to 55,000 clones, more than 15% of which are singletons. Of the sample, roughly 3% falls within the top ten clones. No treatment had been received by any patient before thyroid surgery. The sample comprised blood. These receptors came from a female donor with papillary thyroid cancer or a benign thyroid nodule (not recorded which). Some clones in this sample may be carry-over from other donors' samples.

This clone was counted many times. The V call is TRBV25-1, the J call TRBJ1-1; maybe TRBD1 (5 bases). Per the germline V gene, CDR1 is MGHDK and CDR2 is SYGVNS. The CDR3 loop spans 15 amino acids. V lost 8 bases and J 0 bases, leaving 16 bases between the germline ends. The CDR3 sequence is CASPARQTMNTEAFF. Written as DNA, the CDR3 is TGTGCCAGCCCGGCCCGACAGACGATGAACACTGAAGCTTTCTTT.

The V gene is TRBV6-2 or TRBV6-3, the J gene TRBJ2-7, with 7 bases aligning to TRBD2. Per the germline V gene, CDR1 is MNHEY and CDR2 is SVGEGT. V gave up 3 bases and J gave up 3 bases; unmatched junction bases: 5. This CDR3 has 14 residues. CDR3 sequence reads: CASSYSGFIYEQYF. The CDR3 DNA is TGTGCCAGCAGTTATAGCGGGTTTATCTACGAGCAGTACTTC.

This sequence joins TRBV19 and TRBJ1-2; 9 bases map to TRBD1. The germline V gene encodes CDR1 LNHDA and CDR2 SQIVND (reference sequence). The CDR3 extends over 15 amino acids. V dropped 7 bases and J dropped 6; count of bases not matched to a gene: 12. The CDR3 sequence: CASTLGQGSKHGYTF. The CDR3 DNA reads TGTGCCAGTACCCTAGGACAGGGGTCTAAGCATGGCTACACCTTC.

The rearrangement uses TRBV7-6 and TRBJ2-3, with a tentative D call TRBD1 (6 bases). Per the germline V gene, CDR1 is SGHVS and CDR2 is FNYEAQ. The CDR3 contains 14 residues. The V gene lost 5 bases and the J gene lost 9 bases, with 18 bases spanning the gap. The CDR3 sequence: CASSLRTALGTQYF. CDR3 nucleotides: TGTGCCAGCAGCCTACGGACAGCCTTGGGGACGCAGTATTTT.

This clone was seen many times. The chain combines TRBV28 with TRBJ2-3, with a weak D call TRBD2 (5 bases). V lost 7 bases to trimming and J lost 3 bases, with 17 bases between them. This CDR3 is 15 amino acids long. CDR1 MDHEN and CDR2 SYDVKM come from the germline V gene. The CDR3 spells CASTNVWTATDTQYF. CDR3 nucleotides: TGTGCCAGCACCAACGTCTGGACTGCTACAGATACGCAGTATTTT.

The chain recombines TRBV12-5 with TRBJ2-7; D gene ambiguous. V lost 0 bases and J 5 bases, leaving 14 bases between the germline ends. Germline V CDR1 and CDR2: LGHNT, FRNRAP. The CDR3 runs 15 residues. The CDR3 here is CASGLVRPAEDEQYF. CDR3 in DNA: TGTGCTAGTGGTTTGGTACGGCCGGCTGAGGACGAGCAGTACTTC.

Note on this clone: Other DNA sequences within the sample encode an identical CDR3. The chain employs TRBV5-1 and TRBJ1-1; D not resolved. This CDR3 region has 12 residues. CDR1 SGHRS and CDR2 YFSETQ come from the germline V gene. Trimming pared 4 bases from V and 7 bases from J, leaving 11 bases between. The CDR3, as DNA: TGCGCCAGCAGCCCTGAGACCGGTGAAGCTTTCTTT. It is translated as CASSPETGEAFF.

This sequence joins TRBV4-2 and TRBJ2-1, with 9 positions matching TRBD2. V gave up 1 base and J gave up 7 bases; unmatched junction bases: 5. The CDR3 loop spans 15 amino acids. Germline lookup yields CDR1 LGHNA and CDR2 YNFKEQ. The CDR3 DNA is TGTGCCAGCAGCCAAGCTAGCGGGAATCGGAATGAGCAGTTCTTC. It yields the protein CASSQASGNRNEQFF.

Remarks on this clone: This may stem from a read error, because a much larger clone lies one nucleotide away. The chain carries TRBV12-3 or TRBV12-4 and TRBJ2-3; TRBD1 is a possible D gene (6 bases). The CDR3 is made up of 14 amino acids. The CDR3 region is CASSLQGSTDTQYF. Written as DNA, the CDR3 is TGTGCCAGTAGTTTGCAGGGGTCCACAGATACGCAGTATTTT.

The CDR3 DNA reads TGTGCCAGGAGTCCCGACCCGGACAAGGCGGGCTACACCTTC. It yields the protein CARSPDPDKAGYTF. The V call is TRBV28, the J call TRBJ1-2; D perhaps matches TRBD1 (5 bases). Germline values: CDR1 MDHEN, CDR2 SYDVKM. The CDR3 has 14 residues. V gave up 9 bases and J gave up 8 bases, with 22 bases separating them.

Many counts were recorded for this clone. The CDR3 bases are TGTGCCAGCAGCTTGAAAGAAATCGTCGTTGGGGCCACTGAAGCTTTCTTT. It yields the protein CASSLKEIVVGATEAFF. This chain links TRBV11-2 with TRBJ1-1, with D tentatively TRBD1 (5 bases). Trimming left V 3 bases short and J 4 bases short, with 21 bases between. Germline V gene lookup returns CDR1 SGHAT and CDR2 FQNNGV. CDR3 length: 17 amino acids.

This chain uses TRBV15 with TRBJ2-3, with TRBD2 matching 11 bases. CDR3 size: 18 residues. CDR1 LNHNV and CDR2 YYDKDF come from the germline V gene (reference sequence). V dropped 3 bases and J dropped 1; count of bases not matched to a gene: 9. This CDR3 is CATSRVTSGSYGTDTQYF. CDR3 DNA sequence: TGTGCCACCAGCAGGGTTACTAGCGGGAGTTATGGCACAGATACGCAGTATTTT.

This clone was picked up many times. J is TRBJ1-1 and V is TRBV10-3; D possibly corresponds to TRBD1 (5 bases). V lost 4 bases, J lost 0 bases, and 18 bases lay in between. The length of the CDR3 is 17 residues. CDR1 is ENHRY and CDR2 is SYGVKD in the germline V gene. CDR3 residues: CAISGRAGSSLNTEAFF. The CDR3, as DNA: TGTGCCATCAGTGGGAGAGCAGGGAGCAGCCTGAACACTGAAGCTTTCTTT.

This sequence joins TRBV7-2 and TRBJ2-1, with 9 bases lining up with TRBD2. CDR1 and CDR2 (germline): SGHTA, FQGNSA. This CDR3 is built from 15 residues. The trim removed 5 bases at V and 9 bases at J, leaving 11 bases unmatched. DNA of the CDR3: TGTGCCAGCAGCCTTAGCGGGAGTGCGGGGGTTGAGCAGTTCTTC. Residues: CASSLSGSAGVEQFF.

At least ten counts were recorded for this clone. The chain is built from TRBV9 and TRBJ2-7; tentative D call: TRBD2 (6 bases). This CDR3 has 14 amino acids. V lost 0 bases and J lost 6, with 13 bases in between. Per germline, CDR1 SGDLS and CDR2 YYNGEE. DNA of the CDR3: TGTGCCAGCAGCGTAGTCGGGAGCCCAACCGAGCAGTACTTC. It is translated as CASSVVGSPTEQYF.

Only a few counts were recorded for this clone. The chain joins TRBV12-3 or TRBV12-4 to TRBJ1-2, with a tentative D call TRBD1 (5 bases). The CDR3 has 15 residues. Trimming shortened V by 1 base and J by 7 bases, and 16 bases separated the two germline ends. DNA of the CDR3: TGTGCCAGCAGTTTAGGGCAGGGTCACTTACTTGGCTACACCTTC. Protein: CASSLGQGHLLGYTF.